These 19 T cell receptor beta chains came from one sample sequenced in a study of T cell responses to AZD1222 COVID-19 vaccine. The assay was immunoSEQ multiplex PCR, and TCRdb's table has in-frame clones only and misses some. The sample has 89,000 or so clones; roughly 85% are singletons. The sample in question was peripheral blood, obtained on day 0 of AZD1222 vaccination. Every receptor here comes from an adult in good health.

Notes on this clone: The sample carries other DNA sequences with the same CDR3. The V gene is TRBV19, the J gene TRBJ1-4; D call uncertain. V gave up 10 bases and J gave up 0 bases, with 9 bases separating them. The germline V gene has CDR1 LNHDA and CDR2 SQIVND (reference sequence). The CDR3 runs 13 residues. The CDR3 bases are TGTGCCACCCGGTTGGCAACTAATGAAAAACTGTTTTTT. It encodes CATRLATNEKLFF.

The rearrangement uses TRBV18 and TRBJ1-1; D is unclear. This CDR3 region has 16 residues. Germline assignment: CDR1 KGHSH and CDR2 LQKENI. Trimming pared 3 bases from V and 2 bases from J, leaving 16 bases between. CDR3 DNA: TGTGCCAGCTCACCCTTAGATTCGGTCCCAAACACTGAAGCTTTCTTT. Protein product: CASSPLDSVPNTEAFF.

CDR3 loop: CASSEGSNQPQHF. CDR3 nucleotides: TGTGCCAGCAGTGAGGGGAGCAATCAGCCCCAGCATTTT. The chain carries TRBV6-4 and TRBJ1-5; no clear D gene. V dropped 3 bases and J dropped 1 base, with 4 bases sitting between them. The CDR3 covers 13 residues. From germline, CDR1 is MRHNA and CDR2 SNTAGT.

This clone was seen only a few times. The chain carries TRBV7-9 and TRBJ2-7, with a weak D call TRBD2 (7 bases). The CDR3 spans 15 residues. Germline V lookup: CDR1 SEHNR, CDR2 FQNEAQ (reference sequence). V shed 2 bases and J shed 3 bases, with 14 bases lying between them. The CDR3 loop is CASSLWEGHVYEQYF. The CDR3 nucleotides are TGTGCCAGCAGCTTATGGGAGGGACACGTCTACGAGCAGTACTTC. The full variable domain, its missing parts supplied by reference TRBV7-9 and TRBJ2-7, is DTGVSQNPRHKITKRGQNVTFRCDPISEHNRLYWYRQTLGQGPEFLTYFQNEAQLEKSRLLSDRFSAERPKGSFSTLEIQRTEQGDSAMYLCASSLWEGHVYEQYFGPGTRLTVT.

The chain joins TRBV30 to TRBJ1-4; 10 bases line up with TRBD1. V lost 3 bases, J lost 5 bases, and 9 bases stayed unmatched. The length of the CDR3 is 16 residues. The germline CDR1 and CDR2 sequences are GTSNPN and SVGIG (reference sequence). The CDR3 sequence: CAWRGLPGQGNEKLFF. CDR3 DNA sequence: TGTGCCTGGAGAGGCCTACCGGGACAGGGGAATGAAAAACTGTTTTTT. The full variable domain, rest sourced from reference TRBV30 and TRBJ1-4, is SQTIHQWPATLVQPVGSPLSLECTVEGTSNPNLYWYRQAAGRGLQLLFYSVGIGQISSEVPQNLSASRPQDRQFILSSKKLLLSDSGFYLCAWRGLPGQGNEKLFFGSGTQLSVL.

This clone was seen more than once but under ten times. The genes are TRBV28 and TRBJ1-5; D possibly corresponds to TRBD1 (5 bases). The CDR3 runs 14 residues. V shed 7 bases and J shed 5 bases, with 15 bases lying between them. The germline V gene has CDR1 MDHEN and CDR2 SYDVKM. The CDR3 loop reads CASTRRGSYQPQHF. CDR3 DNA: TGTGCCAGCACCAGGCGGGGGTCGTATCAGCCCCAGCATTTT.

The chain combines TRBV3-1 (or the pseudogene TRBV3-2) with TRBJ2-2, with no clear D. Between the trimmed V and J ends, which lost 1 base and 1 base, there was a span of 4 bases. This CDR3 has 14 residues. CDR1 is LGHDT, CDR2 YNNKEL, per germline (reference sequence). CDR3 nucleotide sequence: TGTGCCAGCAGCCAAGTTCGGAACACCGGGGAGCTGTTTTTT. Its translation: CASSQVRNTGELFF.

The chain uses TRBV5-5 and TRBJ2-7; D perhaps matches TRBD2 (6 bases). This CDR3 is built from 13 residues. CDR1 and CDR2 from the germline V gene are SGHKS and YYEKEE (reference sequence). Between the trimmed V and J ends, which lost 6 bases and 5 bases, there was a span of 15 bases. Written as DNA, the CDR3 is TGTGCCAGCATCCACCCCGGGGGAGACGAGCAGTACTTC. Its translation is CASIHPGGDEQYF.

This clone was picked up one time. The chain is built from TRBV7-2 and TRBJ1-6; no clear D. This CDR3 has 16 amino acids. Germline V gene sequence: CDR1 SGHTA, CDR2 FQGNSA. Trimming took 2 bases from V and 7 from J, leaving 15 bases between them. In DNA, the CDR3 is TGTGCCAGCAGCTTATTTCGGTTGGGGAGCAATTCACCCCTCCACTTT. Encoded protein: CASSLFRLGSNSPLHF. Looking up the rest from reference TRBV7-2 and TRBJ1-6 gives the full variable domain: GAGVSQSPSNKVTEKGKDVELRCDPISGHTALYWYRQSLGQGLEFLIYFQGNSAPDKSGLPSDRFSAERTGGSVSTLTIQRTQQEDSAVYLCASSLFRLGSNSPLHFGNGTRLTVT.

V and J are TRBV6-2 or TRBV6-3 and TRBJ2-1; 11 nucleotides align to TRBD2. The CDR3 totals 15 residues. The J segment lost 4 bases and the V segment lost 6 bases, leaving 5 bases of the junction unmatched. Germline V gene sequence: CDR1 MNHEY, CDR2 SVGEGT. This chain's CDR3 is CASSPLAGAYNEQFF. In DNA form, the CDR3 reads TGTGCCAGCAGCCCACTAGCGGGGGCTTACAATGAGCAGTTCTTC.

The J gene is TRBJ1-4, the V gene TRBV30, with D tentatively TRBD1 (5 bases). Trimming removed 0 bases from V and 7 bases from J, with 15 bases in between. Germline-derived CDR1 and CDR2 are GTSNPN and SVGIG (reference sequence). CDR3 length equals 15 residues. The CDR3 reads CAWSVGAGRGEKLFF. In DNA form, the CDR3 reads TGTGCCTGGAGTGTAGGGGCAGGGCGAGGTGAAAAACTGTTTTTT.

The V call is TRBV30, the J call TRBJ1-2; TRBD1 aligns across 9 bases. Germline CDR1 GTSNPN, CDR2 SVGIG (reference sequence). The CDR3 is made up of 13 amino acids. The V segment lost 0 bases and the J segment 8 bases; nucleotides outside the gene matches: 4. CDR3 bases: TGTGCCTGGAGTGTACGACAGGGGGAGGGCTACACCTTC. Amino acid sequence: CAWSVRQGEGYTF.

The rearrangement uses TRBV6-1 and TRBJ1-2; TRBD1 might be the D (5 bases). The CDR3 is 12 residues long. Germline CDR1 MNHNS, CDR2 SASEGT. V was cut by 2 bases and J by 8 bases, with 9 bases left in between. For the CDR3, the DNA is TGTGCCAGCAGTGAATTCGGGGGAGGCTACACCTTC. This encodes CASSEFGGGYTF.

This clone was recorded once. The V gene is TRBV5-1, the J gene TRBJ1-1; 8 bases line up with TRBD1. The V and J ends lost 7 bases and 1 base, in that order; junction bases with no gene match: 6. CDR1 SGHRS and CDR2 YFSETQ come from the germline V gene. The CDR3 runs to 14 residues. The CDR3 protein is CASHTGTGNTEAFF. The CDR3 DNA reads TGCGCCAGCCATACCGGGACAGGGAACACTGAAGCTTTCTTT.

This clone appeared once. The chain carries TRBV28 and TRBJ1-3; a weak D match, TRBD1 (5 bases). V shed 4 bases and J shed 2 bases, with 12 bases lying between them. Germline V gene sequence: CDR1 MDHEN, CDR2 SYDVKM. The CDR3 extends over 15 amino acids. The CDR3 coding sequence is TGTGCCAGCAGTTCCCCTGTGGGGGCTGGAAACACCATATATTTT. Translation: CASSSPVGAGNTIYF.

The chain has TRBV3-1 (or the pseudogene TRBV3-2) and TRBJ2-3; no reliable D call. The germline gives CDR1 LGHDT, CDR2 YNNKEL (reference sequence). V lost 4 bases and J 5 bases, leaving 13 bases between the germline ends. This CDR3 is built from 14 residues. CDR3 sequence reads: CASSLSDIGDTQYF. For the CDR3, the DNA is TGTGCCAGCAGCCTAAGCGACATAGGAGATACGCAGTATTTT.

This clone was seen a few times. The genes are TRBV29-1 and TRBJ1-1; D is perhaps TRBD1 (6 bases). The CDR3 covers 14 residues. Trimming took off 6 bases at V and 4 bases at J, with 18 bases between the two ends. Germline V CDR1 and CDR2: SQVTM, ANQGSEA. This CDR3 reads CSVGLTTGSTEAFF. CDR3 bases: TGCAGCGTCGGGCTAACAACAGGGTCCACTGAAGCTTTCTTT.

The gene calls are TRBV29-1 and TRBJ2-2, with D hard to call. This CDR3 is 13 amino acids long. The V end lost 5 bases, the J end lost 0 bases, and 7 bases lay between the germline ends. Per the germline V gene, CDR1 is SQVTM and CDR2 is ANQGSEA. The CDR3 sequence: CSVTITNTGELFF. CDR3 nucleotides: TGCAGCGTTACTATTACGAACACCGGGGAGCTGTTTTTT.

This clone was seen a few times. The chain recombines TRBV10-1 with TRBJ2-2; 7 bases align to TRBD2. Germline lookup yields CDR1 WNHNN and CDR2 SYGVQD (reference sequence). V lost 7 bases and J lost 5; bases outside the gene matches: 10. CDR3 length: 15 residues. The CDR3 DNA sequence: TGCGCCAGCATGTGGGAGGGCCAGTGGACCGGGGAGCTGTTTTTT. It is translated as CASMWEGQWTGELFF.